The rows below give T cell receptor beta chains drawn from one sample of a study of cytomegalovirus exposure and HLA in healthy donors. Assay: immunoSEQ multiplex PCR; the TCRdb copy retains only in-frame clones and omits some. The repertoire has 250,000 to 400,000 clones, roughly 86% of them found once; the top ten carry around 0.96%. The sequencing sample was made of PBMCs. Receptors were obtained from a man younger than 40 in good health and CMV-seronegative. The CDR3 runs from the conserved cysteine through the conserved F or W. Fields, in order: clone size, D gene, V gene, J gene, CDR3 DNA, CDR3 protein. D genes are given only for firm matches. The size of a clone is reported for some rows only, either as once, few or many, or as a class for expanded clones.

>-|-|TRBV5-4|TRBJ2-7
TGTGCCAGCAGCTTAACAAAGGCGGGGTTCTACGAGCAGTACTTC
CASSLTKAGFYEQYF
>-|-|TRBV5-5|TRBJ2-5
TGTGCCAGCAGCTTGCGATGGGGCGGTCAAGAGACCCAGTACTTC
CASSLRWGGQETQYF
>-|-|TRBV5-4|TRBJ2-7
TGTGCCAGCAGCCCCGGGACCTACGAGCAGTACTTC
CASSPGTYEQYF
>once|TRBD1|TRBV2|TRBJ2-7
TGTGCCAGCAGTGAATGGGACAGTCTCTACGAGCAGTACTTC
CASSEWDSLYEQYF
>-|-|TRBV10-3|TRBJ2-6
TGTGCCAGCATGGGGTCTCAGGGGTCATACTCTGGGGCCAACGTCCTGACTTTC
CASMGSQGSYSGANVLTF
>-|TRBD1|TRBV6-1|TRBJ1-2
TGTGCCAGCTACAGGGGGCTTCGGAATGGCTACACCTTC
CASYRGLRNGYTF
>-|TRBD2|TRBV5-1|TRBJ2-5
TGCGCCAGCAGGGCGGGGGGCGACTTAGCGACCCAGTACTTC
CASRAGGDLATQYF
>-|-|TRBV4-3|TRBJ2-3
TGCGCCAGCAGCCAAGATCACAGGAGCACAGATACGCAGTATTTT
CASSQDHRSTDTQYF
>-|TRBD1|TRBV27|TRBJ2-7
TGTGCCAGCAGTCCTGGGACAGGCGAAGAGCAGTACTTC
CASSPGTGEEQYF
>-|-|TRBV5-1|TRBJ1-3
TGCGCCAGCAGCTTGGGAGGGTCTTCTGGAAACACCATATATTTT
CASSLGGSSGNTIYF
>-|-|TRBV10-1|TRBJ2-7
TGCGCCAGCAGTGATCAGGGCAGGGGCGAGCAGTACTTC
CASSDQGRGEQYF
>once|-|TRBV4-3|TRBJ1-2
TGCGCCAGCAGCCCCACCGGAAGGGGAAGTCTAAGGGGGGGCTACACCTTC
CASSPTGRGSLRGGYTF
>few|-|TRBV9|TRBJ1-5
TGTGCCAGCAGCCTCTCACAGGATCAGCCCCAGCATTTT
CASSLSQDQPQHF
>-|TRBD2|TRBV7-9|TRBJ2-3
TGTGCCAGCAGCTCACTAGCGGGGGCCAGGGATACGCAGTATTTT
CASSSLAGARDTQYF
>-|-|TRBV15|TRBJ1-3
TGTGCCACCAGCAGACCCCCTACTGGAAACACCATATATTTT
CATSRPPTGNTIYF